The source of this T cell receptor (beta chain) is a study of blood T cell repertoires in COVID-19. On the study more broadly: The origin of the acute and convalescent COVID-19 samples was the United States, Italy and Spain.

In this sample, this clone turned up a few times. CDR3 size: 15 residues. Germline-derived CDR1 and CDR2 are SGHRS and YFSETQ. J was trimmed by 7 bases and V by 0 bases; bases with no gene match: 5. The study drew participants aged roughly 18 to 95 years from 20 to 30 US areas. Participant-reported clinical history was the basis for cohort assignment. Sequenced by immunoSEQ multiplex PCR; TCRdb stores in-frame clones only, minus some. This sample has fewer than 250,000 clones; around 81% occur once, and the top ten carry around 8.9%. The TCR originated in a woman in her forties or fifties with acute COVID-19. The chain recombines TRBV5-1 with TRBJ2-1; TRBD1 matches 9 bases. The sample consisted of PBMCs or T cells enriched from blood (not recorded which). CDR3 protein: CASSLVGQGLNEQFF. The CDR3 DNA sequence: TGCGCCAGCAGCTTGGTGGGACAGGGTTTGAATGAGCAGTTCTTC. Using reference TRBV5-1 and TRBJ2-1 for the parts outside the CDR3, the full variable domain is KAGVTQTPRYLIKTRGQQVTLSCSPISGHRSVSWYQQTPGQGLQFLFEYFSETQRNKGNFPGRFSGRQFSNSRSEMNVSTLELGDSALYLCASSLVGQGLNEQFFGPGTRLTVL.